The 8 T cell receptor beta chains in this list originate from one sample, sequenced in a study of CD8 T cells in ankylosing spondylitis. TCRdb itself ran the 5' RACE reads through MiXCR, one entry per CDR3 protein. The data hold roughly 7,300 distinct CDR3 sequences, with 8.2% observed a single time. Sequenced: blood, either unsorted or a sorted T cell fraction (not recorded which). The receptor set was obtained from a male donor with ankylosing spondylitis or in good health (not recorded which).

The chain couples TRBV9 to TRBJ2-2; D not certain. V dropped 0 bases and J dropped 8 bases, with 20 bases sitting between them. Germline assignment: CDR1 SGDLS and CDR2 YYNGEE. The CDR3 sequence is 17 residues long. Written as DNA, the CDR3 is TGTGCCAGCAGCGTAGGAGGTAGCCCAAGGGAAGGAGGGGAGCTGTTTTTT. Translated: CASSVGGSPREGGELFF.

This clonotype was picked up a small number of times. The chain is built from TRBV9 and TRBJ1-1; D is possibly TRBD1 (6 bases). V lost 3 bases and J 7 bases, leaving 19 bases between the germline ends. The CDR3 totals 15 residues. CDR1 is SGDLS and CDR2 is YYNGEE in the germline V gene. The CDR3, as DNA: TGTGCCAGCAGCGAAACCCCCGACAGGCGGAGTGAAGCTTTCTTT. Translating it yields CASSETPDRRSEAFF.

This clonotype was seen only a few times. The V and J genes are TRBV9 and TRBJ1-1; 7 nucleotides agree with TRBD1. This CDR3 spans 12 amino acids. Germline trimming cut 7 bases from V and 3 bases from J; bases unmatched to any gene: 3. CDR1 and CDR2 from the germline V gene are SGDLS and YYNGEE. The CDR3 is CASGTADTEAFF. The CDR3 region has the DNA TGTGCCAGCGGGACAGCAGACACTGAAGCTTTCTTT.

This clonotype is deemed medium-sized. The chain couples TRBV9 to TRBJ2-1; D gene unclear. The germline V gene has CDR1 SGDLS and CDR2 YYNGEE. V lost 4 bases and J 0 bases, leaving 8 bases between the germline ends. CDR3 length: 14 residues. In DNA, the CDR3 is TGTGCCAGCAGCCGCTACAGCTCCTACAATGAGCAGTTCTTC. Protein product: CASSRYSSYNEQFF.

Only a few counts were recorded for this clonotype. This chain joins TRBV9 and TRBJ2-5; perhaps TRBD1 as D (5 bases). V was shortened by 0 bases and J by 0 bases, with 12 bases between the two germline ends. CDR1 SGDLS and CDR2 YYNGEE come from the germline V gene. The CDR3 runs to 16 residues. The CDR3: CASSVGGPEHQETQYF. The CDR3 coding sequence is TGTGCCAGCAGCGTAGGGGGCCCCGAACACCAAGAGACCCAGTACTTC. The complete variable domain, with remaining parts taken from reference TRBV9 and TRBJ2-5, reads DSGVTQTPKHLITATGQRVTLRCSPRSGDLSVYWYQQSLDQGLQFLIQYYNGEERAKGNILERFSAQQFPDLHSELNLSSLELGDSALYFCASSVGGPEHQETQYFGPGTRLLVL.

Regarding this clonotype: A read error may account for a junction end that differs from germline. The genes are TRBV9 and TRBJ2-2; 7 bases are a match to TRBD1. Germline lookup yields CDR1 SGDLS and CDR2 YYNGEE. The CDR3 runs to 15 residues. CDR3 sequence reads: CASSADRANTEELFF. The CDR3 bases are TGTGCCAGCAGCGCCGACAGGGCGAACACCGAGGAGCTGTTTTTT.

By share, this clonotype counts as medium-sized. The DNA for the CDR3 is TGTGCCAGCAGCGTAGCGGGAGGGCACGATGAGCAGTTCTTC. This encodes CASSVAGGHDEQFF. V gene TRBV9 combines with J gene TRBJ2-1; 8 bases are a match to TRBD2. Germline values: CDR1 SGDLS, CDR2 YYNGEE. With V trimmed by 0 bases and J by 8 bases, 4 bases remained unmatched. This CDR3 has 14 residues.

This clonotype showed up just a few times. The chain couples TRBV9 to TRBJ2-3; no clear D gene. This CDR3 is built from 13 residues. V lost 0 bases and J 6 bases, leaving 8 bases between the germline ends. Germline V gene sequence: CDR1 SGDLS, CDR2 YYNGEE. In nucleotides, the CDR3 is TGTGCCAGCAGCGTAGGGAGCTCGGATACGCAGTATTTT. This gives the protein CASSVGSSDTQYF.